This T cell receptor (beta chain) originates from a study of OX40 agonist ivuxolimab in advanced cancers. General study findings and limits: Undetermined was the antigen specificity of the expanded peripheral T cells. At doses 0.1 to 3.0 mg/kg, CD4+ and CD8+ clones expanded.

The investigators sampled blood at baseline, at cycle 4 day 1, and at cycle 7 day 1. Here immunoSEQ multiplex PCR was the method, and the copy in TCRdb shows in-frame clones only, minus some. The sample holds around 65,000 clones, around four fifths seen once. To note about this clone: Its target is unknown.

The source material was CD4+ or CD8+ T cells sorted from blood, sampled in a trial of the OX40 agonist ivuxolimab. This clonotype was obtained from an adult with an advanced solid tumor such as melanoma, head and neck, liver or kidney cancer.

This CDR3 reads CAFDRATDTQYF. As DNA, the CDR3 is TGTGCCTTTGACAGGGCCACAGATACGCAGTATTTT. The rearrangement uses TRBV30 and TRBJ2-3; 7 bases line up with TRBD1. Germline loops: CDR1 GTSNPN, CDR2 SVGIG (reference sequence). The CDR3 has 12 amino acids. The ends lost 7 bases at V and 2 bases at J; junction bases unmatched: 3.